This TCR beta chain was sequenced for a study of T cells after yellow fever vaccination. The overall study: Each low-cell-number fraction was prepared by means of SMART-Seq v4 Ultra Low Input.

Germline trimming cut 5 bases from V and 6 bases from J; bases unmatched to any gene: 8. CDR1 LNHDA and CDR2 SQIVND come from the germline V gene (reference sequence). The CDR3 is 14 amino acids. Study-level findings and limits: Post-booster samples contained most primary-vaccination clones (approximately 96% CD4, roughly 88% CD8). Few clonotypes appeared in both CD4 and CD8 compartments.

On this clonotype: Its antigen remains unknown.

TCRdb fed the 5' RACE reads into MiXCR, producing one record per CDR3 protein. The table has approximately 160,000 distinct CDR3 sequences, roughly a tenth seen once. The sequences come from CD8+ T cells sorted from PBMCs, collected 45 days after the yellow fever booster vaccination. The rearrangement joins TRBV19 to TRBJ2-7, with 9 positions matching TRBD1. This sequence was found in a man younger than 30 who received the YFV17D yellow fever vaccine. The DNA of the CDR3 is TGTGCCAGTAGTTCCGGGACAGGGATCGGCGAGCAGTACTTC. Encoded protein: CASSSGTGIGEQYF.